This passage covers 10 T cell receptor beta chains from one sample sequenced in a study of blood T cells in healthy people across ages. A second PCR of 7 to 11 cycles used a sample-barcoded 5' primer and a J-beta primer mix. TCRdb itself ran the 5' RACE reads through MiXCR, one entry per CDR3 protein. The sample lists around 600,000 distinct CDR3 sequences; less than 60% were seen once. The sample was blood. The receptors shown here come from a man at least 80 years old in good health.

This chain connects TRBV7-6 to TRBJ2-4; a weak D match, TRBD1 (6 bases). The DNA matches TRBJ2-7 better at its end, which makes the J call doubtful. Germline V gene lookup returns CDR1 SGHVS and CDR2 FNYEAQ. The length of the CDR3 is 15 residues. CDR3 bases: TGTGCCAGCAGCTTAGCGATGATAGAAGGGGGCGAGCAGTACTTC. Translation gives CASSLAMIEGGEQYF.

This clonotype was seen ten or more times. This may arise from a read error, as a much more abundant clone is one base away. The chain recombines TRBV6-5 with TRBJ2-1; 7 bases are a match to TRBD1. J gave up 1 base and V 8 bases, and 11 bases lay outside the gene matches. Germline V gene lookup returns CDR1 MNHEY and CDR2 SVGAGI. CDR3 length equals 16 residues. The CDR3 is CASGPRDSLSYNEQFF. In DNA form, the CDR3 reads TGTGCCAGCGGTCCCCGGGACAGCCTGTCCTACAATGAGCAGTTCTTC.

The CDR3 spells CASSQQGSDEQYF. CDR3 bases: TGTGCCAGCAGCCAACAGGGTTCGGACGAGCAGTACTTC. The chain combines TRBV3-1 with TRBJ2-7, with D tentatively TRBD1 (5 bases). The V and J ends lost 2 bases and 5 bases respectively, with 10 bases between them. Germline V gene lookup returns CDR1 LGHDT and CDR2 YNNKEL (reference sequence). This CDR3 spans 13 amino acids.

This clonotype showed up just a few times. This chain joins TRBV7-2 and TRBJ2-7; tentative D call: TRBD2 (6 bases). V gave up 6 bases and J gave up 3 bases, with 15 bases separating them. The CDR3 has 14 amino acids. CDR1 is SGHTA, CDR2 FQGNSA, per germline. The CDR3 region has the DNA TGTGCCAGCAGTCGTTTGGGACTTGACTACGAGCAGTACTTC. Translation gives CASSRLGLDYEQYF.

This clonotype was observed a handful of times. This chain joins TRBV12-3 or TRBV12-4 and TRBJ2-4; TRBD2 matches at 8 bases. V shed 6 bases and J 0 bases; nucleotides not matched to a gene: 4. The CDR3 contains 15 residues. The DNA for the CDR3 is TGTGCCAGCAGCGGGGGGGACTTAGCCAAAAACATTCAGTACTTC. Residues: CASSGGDLAKNIQYF.

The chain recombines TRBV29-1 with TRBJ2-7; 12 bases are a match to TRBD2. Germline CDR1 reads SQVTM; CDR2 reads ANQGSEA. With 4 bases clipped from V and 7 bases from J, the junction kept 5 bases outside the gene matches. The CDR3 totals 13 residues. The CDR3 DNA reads TGCAGCGTTGCCCGACTAGCGGGAGATGAGCAGTACTTC. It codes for CSVARLAGDEQYF.

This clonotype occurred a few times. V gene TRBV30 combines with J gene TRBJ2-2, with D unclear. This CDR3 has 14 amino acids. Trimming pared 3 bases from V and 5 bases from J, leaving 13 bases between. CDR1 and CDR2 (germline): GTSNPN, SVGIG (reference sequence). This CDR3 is CAWRRMGITGELFF. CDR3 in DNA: TGTGCCTGGAGAAGGATGGGTATAACCGGGGAGCTGTTTTTT.

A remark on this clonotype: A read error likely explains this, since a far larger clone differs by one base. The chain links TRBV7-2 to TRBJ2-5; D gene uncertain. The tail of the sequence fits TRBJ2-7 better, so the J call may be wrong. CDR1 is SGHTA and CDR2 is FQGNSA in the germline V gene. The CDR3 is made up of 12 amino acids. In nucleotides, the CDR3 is TGTGCCAGCAGCTTAGGGAGCTGCGAGCAGTACTTC. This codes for CASSLGSCEQYF.

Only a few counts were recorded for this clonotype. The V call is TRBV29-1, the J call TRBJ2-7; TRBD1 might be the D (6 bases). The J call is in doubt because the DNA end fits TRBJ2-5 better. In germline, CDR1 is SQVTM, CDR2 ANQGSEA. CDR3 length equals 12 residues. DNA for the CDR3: TGCAGCGTCCTACAGGGTGACGAGACCCAGTACTTC. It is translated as CSVLQGDETQYF.

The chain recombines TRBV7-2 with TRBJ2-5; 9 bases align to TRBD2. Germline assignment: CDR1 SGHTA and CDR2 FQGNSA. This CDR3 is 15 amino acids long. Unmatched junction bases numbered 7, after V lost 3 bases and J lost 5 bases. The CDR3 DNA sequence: TGTGCCAGCAGCTTGGGTAGCGGGGGATTGGAGACCCAGTACTTC. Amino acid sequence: CASSLGSGGLETQYF.